The 6 T cell receptor beta chains in this list originate from one sample, sequenced in a study of T cell responses to AZD1222 COVID-19 vaccine. Profiling relied on immunoSEQ multiplex PCR, and the TCRdb table lists in-frame clones only, not all of them. Of about 160,000 clones in the sample, approximately 94% were seen once. Sample: peripheral blood, taken 28 days after the second AZD1222 dose. These receptors were obtained from an adult who received the AZD1222 COVID-19 vaccine.

This clone was detected only once. The V and J genes are TRBV4-3 and TRBJ1-1; TRBD1 is a possible D gene (5 bases). The V end lost 0 bases, the J end lost 7 bases, and 12 bases lay between the germline ends. The CDR3 has 14 residues. Looked up from germline, CDR1 is LGHNA and CDR2 is YSLEER. Written as DNA, the CDR3 is TGCGCCAGCAGCCAAGAGCGGGGCTACTTTGAAGCTTTCTTT. Translated: CASSQERGYFEAFF.

This sequence joins TRBV7-9 and TRBJ1-2, with TRBD1 matching over 8 bases. The CDR3 is made up of 18 amino acids. Germline CDR1 SEHNR, CDR2 FQNEAQ (reference sequence). After removal of 8 bases from V and 2 bases from J, the junction contained 19 bases not matched to a gene. The CDR3 DNA reads as TGTGCCAGCTGGGGTACTGAGTTTGGACAGGGTCAAAACTATGGCTACACCTTC. Amino acids: CASWGTEFGQGQNYGYTF.

The rearrangement links TRBV5-6 to TRBJ1-1, with 7 bases fitting TRBD1. Germline CDR1 reads SGHDT; CDR2 reads YYEEEE. Trimming removed 4 bases from V and 2 bases from J; junction bases left unmatched: 2. The CDR3 runs 13 residues. CDR3 sequence reads: CASSRDSNTEAFF. CDR3 nucleotides: TGTGCCAGCAGCCGGGACAGCAACACTGAAGCTTTCTTT.

The J gene is TRBJ1-5, the V gene TRBV18; tentative D call: TRBD1 (5 bases). The CDR3 has 17 residues. The V gene's germline CDR1 is KGHSH and CDR2 LQKENI. Trimming removed 4 bases from V and 1 base from J, with 17 bases in between. CDR3 bases: TGTGCCAGCTCACTGGCAGGGCCTGCTGGGAGCAATCAGCCCCAGCATTTT. Encoded protein: CASSLAGPAGSNQPQHF.

CDR3 sequence: CATSEAGSSYEQYF. In nucleotides, the CDR3 is TGTGCCACCAGTGAGGCAGGGTCCTCCTACGAGCAGTACTTC. The J gene is TRBJ2-7, the V gene TRBV24-1; a weak D match, TRBD1 (5 bases). Germline CDR1 and CDR2: KGHDR and SFDVKD. CDR3 length: 14 residues. V lost 4 bases and J lost 0, with 9 bases in between.

A note on this clone: Other DNA sequences in this specimen translate into the identical CDR3. The chain is built from TRBV30 and TRBJ1-2; D is undetermined. V lost 3 bases to trimming and J lost 1 base, with 6 bases between them. Germline V gene data show CDR1 as GTSNPN and CDR2 as SVGIG (reference sequence). This CDR3 has 12 residues. The CDR3 sequence is CAWSTGNYGYTF. The CDR3 nucleotides read TGTGCCTGGAGCACCGGTAACTATGGCTACACCTTC.